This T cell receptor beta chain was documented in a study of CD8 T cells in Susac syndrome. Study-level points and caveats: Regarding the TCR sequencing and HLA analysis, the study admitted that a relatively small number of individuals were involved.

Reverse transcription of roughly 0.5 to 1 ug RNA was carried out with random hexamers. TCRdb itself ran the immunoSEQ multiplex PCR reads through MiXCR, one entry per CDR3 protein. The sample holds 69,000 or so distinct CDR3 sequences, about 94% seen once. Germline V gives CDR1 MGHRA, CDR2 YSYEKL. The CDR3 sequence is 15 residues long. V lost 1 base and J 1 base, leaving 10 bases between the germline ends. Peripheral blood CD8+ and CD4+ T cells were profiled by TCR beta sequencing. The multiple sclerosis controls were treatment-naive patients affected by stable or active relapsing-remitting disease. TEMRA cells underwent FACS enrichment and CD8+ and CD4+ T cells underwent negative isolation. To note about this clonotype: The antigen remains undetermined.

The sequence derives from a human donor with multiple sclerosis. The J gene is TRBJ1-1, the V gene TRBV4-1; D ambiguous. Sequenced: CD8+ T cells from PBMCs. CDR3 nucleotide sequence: TGCGCCAGCAGCCAAGTCGGTATACCGAACACTGAAGCTTTCTTT. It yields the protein CASSQVGIPNTEAFF.